The 26 T cell receptor beta chains presented below share a single source sample, sequenced in a study of T cell responses to AZD1222 COVID-19 vaccine. TCRdb's table, derived via immunoSEQ multiplex PCR, lists solely in-frame clones and lacks some. The data contain 130,000 to 150,000 clones, around four fifths of them seen just once; the ten biggest clones take up over 4%. Specimen: peripheral blood, collected on day 0 of MenACWY control vaccination. These receptors came from an adult in good health.

The J gene is TRBJ2-7, the V gene TRBV6-5; 7 positions agree with TRBD1. The CDR3 runs to 14 residues. Germline CDR1 MNHEY, CDR2 SVGAGI. The V segment lost 8 bases and the J segment 6 bases; nucleotides outside the gene matches: 13. CDR3 sequence: CASEKTGPAGEQYF. The CDR3 nucleotides are TGTGCCAGCGAAAAGACAGGGCCGGCAGGCGAGCAGTACTTC.

The chain combines TRBV6-4 with TRBJ1-5; D remains ambiguous. This CDR3 region has 13 residues. The V end lost 0 bases, the J end lost 9 bases, and 9 bases lay between the germline ends. Germline V gene data show CDR1 as MRHNA and CDR2 as SNTAGT. CDR3 residues: CASSDSMGGPQHF. The CDR3 DNA reads TGTGCCAGCAGTGACTCCATGGGTGGGCCCCAGCATTTT.

The V gene is TRBV5-6, the J gene TRBJ1-1; TRBD1 matches 9 bases. The CDR3 is 13 amino acids. The germline gives CDR1 SGHDT, CDR2 YYEEEE. The trim removed 1 base at V and 11 bases at J, leaving 6 bases unmatched. CDR3 region: CASSLFAGTGAFF. The CDR3, as DNA: TGTGCCAGCAGCTTGTTTGCCGGGACAGGGGCTTTCTTT.

This chain links TRBV20-1 with TRBJ2-7; no definite D call. The CDR3 sequence is 11 residues long. Germline V CDR1 and CDR2: DFQATT, SNEGSKA (reference sequence). Deletions cut 7 bases from V and 3 bases from J, with 10 bases between. This CDR3 reads CSVGRDYEQYV. The CDR3 DNA reads TGCAGTGTGGGAAGGGACTACGAGCAGTACGTC.

This clone is a singleton in its sample. The rearrangement uses TRBV4-1 and TRBJ2-7; D is possibly TRBD1 (5 bases). The CDR3 totals 15 residues. V was clipped by 0 bases and J by 6 bases, with 15 bases between them. Per the germline V gene, CDR1 is MGHRA and CDR2 is YSYEKL. CDR3 nucleotides: TGCGCCAGCAGCCAAGATCCAGGGTCCCTGGGCGAGCAGTACTTC. Translating gives CASSQDPGSLGEQYF.

This chain links TRBV19 with TRBJ1-4; D is uncertain. The CDR3 spans 15 residues. From germline, CDR1 is LNHDA and CDR2 SQIVND (reference sequence). V was cut by 7 bases and J by 3 bases, with 15 bases left in between. The CDR3 DNA follows: TGTGCCAGTACGAGGAACCCCCACGCTAATGAAAAACTGTTTTTT. It codes for CASTRNPHANEKLFF.

This chain uses TRBV20-1 with TRBJ1-1, with a tentative D call TRBD1 (5 bases). The V end lost 4 bases, the J end lost 3 bases, and 6 bases lay between the germline ends. Germline V lookup: CDR1 DFQATT, CDR2 SNEGSKA (reference sequence). This CDR3 comprises 11 residues. The CDR3 spells CSAMGDTEAFF. CDR3 coding DNA: TGCAGTGCTATGGGGGACACTGAAGCTTTCTTT.

The chain joins TRBV19 to TRBJ1-2; TRBD1 agrees at 8 bases. The germline gives CDR1 LNHDA, CDR2 SQIVND (reference sequence). There are 13 residues in the CDR3. J gave up 4 bases and V 6 bases, and 4 bases lay outside the gene matches. The CDR3 DNA is TGTGCCAGTAGAAACGGACAGGGCTATGGCTACACCTTC. Protein product: CASRNGQGYGYTF. Together with reference TRBV19 and TRBJ1-2, the CDR3 gives the full variable domain: DGGITQSPKYLFRKEGQNVTLSCEQNLNHDAMYWYRQDPGQGLRLIYYSQIVNDFQKGDIAEGYSVSREKKESFPLTVTSAQKNPTAFYLCASRNGQGYGYTFGSGTRLTVV.

This sequence joins TRBV6-4 and TRBJ2-3, with D maybe TRBD2 (7 bases). Trimming left V 3 bases short and J 6 bases short, with 16 bases between. This CDR3 is built from 15 residues. CDR1 MRHNA and CDR2 SNTAGT come from the germline V gene. The CDR3 nucleotides read TGTGCCAGCAGTGAAGGGCGGGGGCCGTCTGATACGCAGTATTTT. This codes for CASSEGRGPSDTQYF.

The CDR3 protein is CASSGQGGDTQYF. CDR3 nucleotide sequence: TGTGCCAGCAGCGGACAGGGAGGGGATACGCAGTATTTT. The V and J genes are TRBV2 and TRBJ2-3; D may be TRBD1 (8 bases). The V end lost 6 bases, the J end lost 6 bases, and 13 bases lay between the germline ends. CDR1 and CDR2 (germline): SNHLY, FYNNEI. This CDR3 has 13 amino acids.

This chain joins TRBV7-3 and TRBJ2-1; 9 bases are shared with TRBD2. This CDR3 is built from 13 residues. V was pared by 4 bases and J by 10 bases, with 5 bases of the junction left unmatched. Germline-derived CDR1 and CDR2 are SGHTA and FQGTGA. The CDR3 nucleotides are TGTGCCAGCAGCTCGTATCTAGCGGGGGAGCAGTTCTTC. Amino acid sequence: CASSSYLAGEQFF.

The rearrangement uses TRBV11-3 and TRBJ1-1; no definite D call. Germline CDR1 SGHNT, CDR2 YENEEA. The CDR3 consists of 12 residues. V was clipped by 5 bases and J by 2 bases, with 6 bases between them. The DNA for the CDR3 is TGTGCCAGCAGCCAAGATAACACTGAAGCTTTCTTT. Amino acid sequence: CASSQDNTEAFF.

This clone was counted once. The chain employs TRBV12-3 or TRBV12-4 and TRBJ2-7; D not resolved. The V gene lost 5 bases and the J gene lost 6 bases, with 14 bases spanning the gap. This CDR3 is 13 amino acids long. CDR3 loop: CASSPGPGGEQYV. The CDR3, as DNA: TGTGCCAGCAGTCCGGGCCCAGGCGGCGAGCAGTACGTC.

The rearrangement joins TRBV7-9 to TRBJ1-5, with D possibly TRBD1 on 6 matching bases. This CDR3 has 14 residues. V lost 1 base and J 5 bases, leaving 9 bases between the germline ends. Germline lookup yields CDR1 SEHNR and CDR2 FQNEAQ (reference sequence). CDR3 coding DNA: TGTGCCAGCAGCTTAGGGGACAACTATCAGCCCCAGCATTTT. This translates into CASSLGDNYQPQHF.

In this sample, this clone turned up once. The chain employs TRBV25-1 and TRBJ1-2, with D tentatively TRBD1 (5 bases). Germline V gene data show CDR1 as MGHDK and CDR2 as SYGVNS. V lost 4 bases and J 7 bases, leaving 13 bases between the germline ends. The CDR3 is 13 residues long. The CDR3 loop reads CASSGAGTAGYTF. CDR3 nucleotides: TGTGCCAGCAGTGGCGCCGGGACGGCTGGCTACACCTTC.

The rearrangement joins TRBV2 to TRBJ1-1; maybe TRBD1 (6 bases). Per germline, CDR1 SNHLY and CDR2 FYNNEI. The ends were cut back, 6 bases at V and 0 bases at J, with 17 bases in the middle. The CDR3 extends over 16 amino acids. The CDR3 spells CASSPKQGPMNTEAFF. The CDR3 DNA is TGTGCCAGCAGCCCCAAACAGGGACCCATGAACACTGAAGCTTTCTTT.

This clone was counted once. This chain links TRBV24-1 with TRBJ1-2; D gene unclear. With 4 bases removed from V and 7 bases from J, the gap between germline ends came to 12 bases. The CDR3 runs to 13 residues. The germline gives CDR1 KGHDR, CDR2 SFDVKD. The CDR3 here is CATSDRSFSGYTF. The CDR3 coding sequence is TGTGCCACCAGTGACCGGTCTTTTAGTGGCTACACCTTC.

V is TRBV4-1 and J is TRBJ2-3, with 10 bases matching TRBD2. Germline V CDR1 and CDR2: MGHRA, YSYEKL. This CDR3 is built from 14 residues. Trimming removed 4 bases from V and 4 bases from J; junction bases left unmatched: 2. The CDR3: CASSLGTSADTQYF. The CDR3 DNA reads as TGCGCCAGCAGCCTTGGGACTAGCGCAGATACGCAGTATTTT.

The count of this clone is one. The chain has TRBV2 and TRBJ1-2, with D perhaps matching TRBD1 (5 bases). The CDR3 is 13 residues long. V shed 7 bases and J shed 3 bases, with 12 bases lying between them. Looked up from germline, CDR1 is SNHLY and CDR2 is FYNNEI. CDR3 region: CASTRDGYYGYTF. The CDR3 coding sequence is TGTGCCAGCACCAGGGACGGATACTATGGCTACACCTTC.

V is TRBV6-4 and J is TRBJ1-6; D gene ambiguous. Germline CDR1 is MRHNA and CDR2 is SNTAGT. The CDR3 spans 13 residues. Trimming removed 2 bases from V and 6 bases from J, with 5 bases in between. CDR3 coding DNA: TGTGCCAGCAGTGACCGACCTAATTCACCCCTCCACTTT. As protein: CASSDRPNSPLHF.

A few counts support this clone. The rearrangement uses TRBV28 and TRBJ1-2; D possibly corresponds to TRBD1 (5 bases). The germline V gene encodes CDR1 MDHEN and CDR2 SYDVKM. CDR3 length: 14 amino acids. Trimming cost V 4 bases and J 4 bases, with 13 bases left between them. CDR3 residues: CASSSHGTTYGYTF. DNA of the CDR3: TGTGCCAGCAGTTCACACGGGACTACCTATGGCTACACCTTC.

The chain is built from TRBV28 and TRBJ2-5; 9 bases agree with TRBD1. After removal of 5 bases from V and 3 bases from J, the junction contained 7 bases not matched to a gene. Germline CDR1 and CDR2: MDHEN and SYDVKM. CDR3 length equals 15 residues. CDR3 in amino acids: CASSAPGTGKETQYF. CDR3 nucleotide sequence: TGTGCCAGCAGTGCCCCCGGGACAGGGAAAGAGACCCAGTACTTC.

This chain links TRBV7-8 with TRBJ1-5; D gene uncertain. Germline V gives CDR1 SGHVS, CDR2 FQNEAQ. The CDR3 totals 19 residues. V lost 2 bases and J 0 bases, leaving 20 bases between the germline ends. The CDR3 nucleotides read TGTGCCAGCAGCTTATTCCCGGTGGCAGGTCGACTTAGCAATCAGCCCCAGCATTTT. It yields the protein CASSLFPVAGRLSNQPQHF.

This rearrangement joins TRBV10-2 to TRBJ2-1; D is uncertain. The CDR3 spans 15 residues. The germline CDR1 and CDR2 sequences are WSHSY and SAAADI. The V gene lost 2 bases and the J gene lost 4 bases, with 12 bases spanning the gap. CDR3 sequence: CASSEEGTSYNEQFF. CDR3 in DNA: TGCGCCAGCAGTGAGGAAGGAACCTCTTACAATGAGCAGTTCTTC.

This chain links TRBV5-5 with TRBJ2-1, with 7 bases matching TRBD2. Unmatched junction bases numbered 7, after V lost 1 base and J lost 3 bases. The germline CDR1 and CDR2 sequences are SGHKS and YYEKEE (reference sequence). The CDR3 totals 16 residues. The CDR3 here is CASSLRGDSFYNEQFF. The CDR3 coding sequence is TGTGCCAGCAGCTTGCGGGGGGACTCGTTCTACAATGAGCAGTTCTTC.

The chain links TRBV11-2 to TRBJ2-7; 8 nucleotides agree with TRBD2. CDR1 and CDR2 from the germline V gene are SGHAT and FQNNGV. V was clipped by 0 bases and J by 1 base; unmatched bases: 2. The CDR3 has 15 residues. CDR3: CASSLEAGGSYEQYF. DNA for the CDR3: TGTGCCAGCAGCTTAGAGGCGGGGGGTTCCTACGAGCAGTACTTC.